A single sample gave rise to the 27 T cell receptor beta chains below, sequenced in a study of blood T cell repertoires in COVID-19. The assay was immunoSEQ multiplex PCR, and TCRdb's table has in-frame clones only and misses some. Among more than 200,000 clones, approximately 90% were seen once, and the ten largest hold approximately 3.7%. The sample was PBMCs or T cells enriched from blood (not recorded which). The source is a woman aged 25 to 39 who had recovered from COVID-19.

The V gene is TRBV28, the J gene TRBJ2-7, with 8 bases fitting TRBD1. Germline CDR1 MDHEN, CDR2 SYDVKM. This CDR3 comprises 17 residues. With 7 bases clipped from V and 4 bases from J, the junction kept 18 bases outside the gene matches. The CDR3 bases are TGTGCCAGCAAGGGGATTGAGGGACAGGTCGTGGGGTACGAGCAGTACTTC. Its protein is CASKGIEGQVVGYEQYF.

This sequence joins TRBV10-3 and TRBJ2-7; tentatively, D is TRBD1 (6 bases). Trimming took 10 bases from V and 0 from J, leaving 16 bases between them. The CDR3 is 14 residues long. Germline CDR1 and CDR2: ENHRY and SYGVKD. DNA of the CDR3: TGTGCCACATCGGGACACGAAAGCTCCTACGAGCAGTACTTC. Protein product: CATSGHESSYEQYF.

V gene TRBV6-5 combines with J gene TRBJ1-2; D is unclear. CDR3 length equals 15 residues. CDR1 and CDR2 from the germline V gene are MNHEY and SVGAGI. The ends were cut back, 7 bases at V and 5 bases at J, with 20 bases in the middle. Here the CDR3 reads CASNREGLSLYGYTF. CDR3 coding DNA: TGTGCCAGCAACCGAGAGGGCCTCAGCCTTTATGGCTACACCTTC.

This clone was observed once. J is TRBJ2-7 and V is TRBV4-1; 7 bases are shared with TRBD2. Germline CDR1 MGHRA, CDR2 YSYEKL. This CDR3 region has 18 residues. J lost 4 bases, V lost 2 bases, and 17 bases had no gene match. The CDR3: CASSQKAGGSLGGYEQYF. The CDR3 bases are TGCGCCAGCAGCCAAAAAGCGGGTGGGAGCCTCGGGGGGTACGAGCAGTACTTC.

The rearrangement links TRBV6-2 or TRBV6-3 to TRBJ1-6, with a possible D match to TRBD1 (5 bases). V was clipped by 0 bases and J by 10 bases, with 13 bases between them. The CDR3 totals 15 residues. CDR1 is MNHEY, CDR2 SVGEGT, per germline. The CDR3 is CASSYSMARVSPLHF. The CDR3 region has the DNA TGTGCCAGCAGTTACTCGATGGCCAGGGTCTCACCCCTCCACTTT.

V usage is TRBV18 and J usage is TRBJ1-2, with D perhaps matching TRBD1 (6 bases). This CDR3 spans 16 amino acids. The germline V gene encodes CDR1 KGHSH and CDR2 LQKENI. The V and J ends lost 3 bases and 0 bases respectively, with 14 bases between them. CDR3 sequence reads: CASSPSGGQSNYGYTF. CDR3 DNA sequence: TGTGCCAGCTCACCCTCGGGGGGGCAATCTAACTATGGCTACACCTTC.

The chain joins TRBV10-3 to TRBJ2-2; 12 nucleotides match TRBD2. Looked up from germline, CDR1 is ENHRY and CDR2 is SYGVKD. This CDR3 is built from 17 residues. J lost 7 bases, V lost 4 bases, and 10 bases had no gene match. DNA for the CDR3: TGTGCCATCAGTGGACGTGGACTAGCGGGGAGGGGCGGGGAGCTGTTTTTT. It yields the protein CAISGRGLAGRGGELFF.

CDR3 coding DNA: TGTGCCAGCAGCGTACCGGGACAGGGGAGTTATGGCTACACCTTC. Its protein product is CASSVPGQGSYGYTF. The chain recombines TRBV28 with TRBJ1-2; 10 bases are a match to TRBD1. Looked up from germline, CDR1 is MDHEN and CDR2 is SYDVKM. This CDR3 is built from 15 residues. V shed 6 bases and J 5 bases; nucleotides not matched to a gene: 9.

The chain uses TRBV11-3 and TRBJ2-3, with 7 positions matching TRBD1. This CDR3 is 14 amino acids long. Germline values: CDR1 SGHNT, CDR2 YENEEA. Losses at the gene ends were 5 bases for V and 4 bases for J; bases not matched to a gene: 6. The DNA of the CDR3 is TGTGCCAGCAGCAAAAGACAGGGAGCAGATACGCAGTATTTT. This encodes CASSKRQGADTQYF. The entire variable domain, with the rest obtained from reference TRBV11-3 and TRBJ2-3, is as follows: EAGVVQSPRYKIIEKKQPVAFWCNPISGHNTLYWYLQNLGQGPELLIRYENEEAVDDSQLPKDRFSAERLKGVDSTLKIQPAELGDSAVYLCASSKRQGADTQYFGPGTRLTVL.

The V call is TRBV12-3 or TRBV12-4, the J call TRBJ2-3, with a possible D match to TRBD1 (6 bases). The CDR3 runs 13 residues. Trimming removed 8 bases at V and 4 bases at J, with 13 bases between. CDR3 DNA: TGTGCCAGCGTGGGGAACAGGGCAGATACGCAGTATTTT. Its translation is CASVGNRADTQYF.

The chain joins TRBV4-1 to TRBJ1-6; TRBD1 might be the D (5 bases). Trimming took 0 bases from V and 7 from J, leaving 13 bases between them. This CDR3 is built from 16 residues. CDR1 and CDR2 (germline): MGHRA, YSYEKL. CDR3 sequence (DNA): TGCGCCAGCAGCCAAGATGGGCGGGGACCGAATTCACCCCTCCACTTT. As protein: CASSQDGRGPNSPLHF.

The chain joins TRBV19 to TRBJ2-3, with D possibly being TRBD2 (7 bases). CDR1 and CDR2 from the germline V gene are LNHDA and SQIVND (reference sequence). The CDR3 has 17 amino acids. V was trimmed by 3 bases and J by 2 bases, leaving 18 bases between them. CDR3 sequence: CASSMAEGGGLTDTQYF. The CDR3 coding sequence is TGTGCCAGTAGTATGGCGGAAGGGGGGGGCCTCACAGATACGCAGTATTTT. The full variable domain, with the rest looked up from reference TRBV19 and TRBJ2-3, is DGGITQSPKYLFRKEGQNVTLSCEQNLNHDAMYWYRQDPGQGLRLIYYSQIVNDFQKGDIAEGYSVSREKKESFPLTVTSAQKNPTAFYLCASSMAEGGGLTDTQYFGPGTRLTVL.

This sequence joins TRBV19 and TRBJ1-1; D is undetermined. The CDR3 totals 12 residues. V was trimmed by 7 bases and J by 10 bases, leaving 16 bases between them. Germline V CDR1 and CDR2: LNHDA, SQIVND (reference sequence). Here the CDR3 DNA reads TGTGCCAGTATCCCTCGAGGCGGATCAGCTTTCTTT. Its protein is CASIPRGGSAFF.

This clone was detected only once. The V and J genes are TRBV7-3 and TRBJ1-6, with TRBD1 identical over 9 bases. CDR1 SGHTA and CDR2 FQGTGA come from the germline V gene. V lost 4 bases and J lost 9; bases outside the gene matches: 4. The CDR3 has 14 amino acids. The CDR3 region is CASSSTGGGSPLHF. The CDR3 region has the DNA TGTGCCAGCAGCTCAACAGGGGGCGGTTCACCCCTCCACTTT.

This clone was picked up one time. The genes are TRBV14 and TRBJ2-7; TRBD1 matches 11 bases. The germline gives CDR1 SGHDN, CDR2 FVKESK. The CDR3 runs to 15 residues. The V gene end was trimmed by 2 bases and the J gene end by 4 bases; junction bases not matched to a gene: 4. CDR3 DNA: TGTGCCAGCAGCCAAACGGGACAGGGGGAGTACGAGCAGTACTTC. Its protein product is CASSQTGQGEYEQYF.

The chain recombines TRBV5-1 with TRBJ1-1, with TRBD1 as a possible D gene (6 bases). Trimming took 4 bases from V and 4 from J, leaving 14 bases between them. This CDR3 spans 14 amino acids. Germline V gene lookup returns CDR1 SGHRS and CDR2 YFSETQ. The CDR3 here is CASSRLQGRTEAFF. CDR3 bases: TGCGCCAGCAGCCGACTTCAGGGGCGCACTGAAGCTTTCTTT.

The CDR3, as DNA: TGTGCCAGCCAGGGATTTACTAATGAAAAACTGTTTTTT. Translating it yields CASQGFTNEKLFF. The V and J genes are TRBV28 and TRBJ1-4, with D possibly matching TRBD1 (5 bases). CDR3 size: 13 residues. The germline CDR1 and CDR2 sequences are MDHEN and SYDVKM. Trimming removed 8 bases from V and 2 bases from J, with 9 bases in between.

The chain is built from TRBV27 and TRBJ2-7; 10 bases fit TRBD2. The junction had 3 bases not matched to a gene; V was cut back by 4 bases and J by 0 bases. Germline CDR1 is MNHEY and CDR2 is SMNVEV (reference sequence). The CDR3 contains 15 residues. CDR3: CASSWTSGSSYEQYF. CDR3 sequence (DNA): TGTGCCAGCAGTTGGACTAGCGGTAGCTCCTACGAGCAGTACTTC.

The CDR3 loop is CASSWDRAGRYGYTF. The CDR3 region has the DNA TGTGCCAGCAGCTGGGACAGGGCCGGGAGGTATGGCTACACCTTC. This chain joins TRBV28 and TRBJ1-2, with 9 bases aligning to TRBD1. Germline V lookup: CDR1 MDHEN, CDR2 SYDVKM. The V and J ends lost 6 bases and 5 bases, in that order; junction bases with no gene match: 10. This CDR3 spans 15 amino acids.

The genes are TRBV28 and TRBJ2-2; no firm D call. Trimming cost V 1 base and J 5 bases, with 20 bases left between them. Germline loops: CDR1 MDHEN, CDR2 SYDVKM. This CDR3 spans 18 amino acids. The CDR3 reads CASSLFRVPSSETGELFF. CDR3 DNA: TGTGCCAGCAGTTTATTTCGGGTACCAAGCTCGGAGACCGGGGAGCTGTTTTTT.

The chain couples TRBV7-9 to TRBJ1-1; D possibly corresponds to TRBD1 (5 bases). Between the trimmed V and J ends, which lost 5 bases and 1 base, there was a span of 17 bases. Germline values: CDR1 SEHNR, CDR2 FQNEAQ (reference sequence). The length of the CDR3 is 16 residues. CDR3: CASSHPGGGTNTEAFF. CDR3 bases: TGTGCCAGCAGCCACCCCGGGGGGGGAACGAACACTGAAGCTTTCTTT. Based on the CDR3 plus reference TRBV7-9 and TRBJ1-1, the full variable domain is DTGVSQNPRHKITKRGQNVTFRCDPISEHNRLYWYRQTLGQGPEFLTYFQNEAQLEKSRLLSDRFSAERPKGSFSTLEIQRTEQGDSAMYLCASSHPGGGTNTEAFFGQGTRLTVV.

V usage is TRBV28 and J usage is TRBJ1-1; 7 bases line up with TRBD1. V trimming: 6 bases; J trimming: 0 bases; junction bases outside the gene matches: 10. This CDR3 has 16 amino acids. CDR1 MDHEN and CDR2 SYDVKM come from the germline V gene. CDR3 protein: CASRLRQGILNTEAFF. CDR3 sequence (DNA): TGTGCCAGCAGGCTTAGACAGGGCATCTTGAACACTGAAGCTTTCTTT.

This sequence joins TRBV11-3 and TRBJ1-3, with 10 bases matching TRBD1. The CDR3 has 14 amino acids. V gave up 5 bases and J gave up 4 bases; unmatched junction bases: 2. The germline gives CDR1 SGHNT, CDR2 YENEEA. The CDR3 is CASSRTGGGNTIYF. CDR3 DNA: TGTGCCAGCAGCCGGACAGGGGGAGGAAACACCATATATTTT. The full variable domain, completed using reference TRBV11-3 and TRBJ1-3, is EAGVVQSPRYKIIEKKQPVAFWCNPISGHNTLYWYLQNLGQGPELLIRYENEEAVDDSQLPKDRFSAERLKGVDSTLKIQPAELGDSAVYLCASSRTGGGNTIYFGEGSWLTVV.

The sample holds one count of this clone. The V gene is TRBV6-5, the J gene TRBJ1-3, with 8 bases aligning to TRBD1. Germline V gene sequence: CDR1 MNHEY, CDR2 SVGAGI. Germline trimming cut 8 bases from V and 4 bases from J; bases unmatched to any gene: 4. The CDR3 is 13 residues long. CDR3 in DNA: TGTGCCAGCTCGACAGGGGAAGGAAACACCATATATTTT. Translating gives CASSTGEGNTIYF.

The chain is built from TRBV19 and TRBJ1-5; TRBD1 matches 8 bases. Germline assignment: CDR1 LNHDA and CDR2 SQIVND (reference sequence). With V trimmed by 5 bases and J by 3 bases, 3 bases remained unmatched. The CDR3 sequence is 14 residues long. DNA for the CDR3: TGTGCCAGTAGTTACAGGGGGATCAATCAGCCCCAGCATTTT. Protein product: CASSYRGINQPQHF.

V is TRBV30 and J is TRBJ2-7, with 8 bases aligning to TRBD1. V was pared by 1 base and J by 8 bases, with 10 bases of the junction left unmatched. This CDR3 spans 14 amino acids. The germline V gene has CDR1 GTSNPN and CDR2 SVGIG (reference sequence). CDR3 coding DNA: TGTGCCTGGAGTGCCGGAGGGACAGGAGCACAGCAGTACTTC. Translation: CAWSAGGTGAQQYF.

The sample holds one count of this clone. The V gene is TRBV19, the J gene TRBJ1-2; 12 bases are shared with TRBD1. This CDR3 has 13 amino acids. V shed 6 bases, J shed 10 bases, and the junction held 6 bases outside the gene matches. Germline lookup yields CDR1 LNHDA and CDR2 SQIVND (reference sequence). Written as DNA, the CDR3 is TGTGCCAGTAGGGCCGGGACAGGGGGCACCTACACCTTC. Its protein product is CASRAGTGGTYTF.